The entry below describes one TCR beta chain. The target antigen is unknown. TCRdb re-called the 5' RACE reads and catalogs CDR3 proteins one per entry, DNA excluded. This repertoire includes nearly 450,000 distinct CDR3 sequences. These data are taken from a study of monozygotic twins with inflammatory bowel disease. Broader study findings: Lower TCRbeta diversity (inverse Simpson) was seen in IBD patients than in healthy co-twins.

The TCR originated in a human donor with ulcerative colitis or Crohn's disease, or a healthy co-twin of an affected twin (not recorded which). Sequenced: blood.

CDR3 residues: CASSLAGGDSYNEQFF. This sequence joins TRBV5-1 and TRBJ2-1; TCRdb names TRBD2, which stays unverified in the absence of DNA. The CDR3 consists of 16 residues. From germline, CDR1 is SGHRS and CDR2 YFSETQ.